The clone carrying this T cell receptor beta chain was picked up many times. Its target is not known. With the read ending 3 residues before the CDR3 end, the germline J gene is used to fill in that end. This entry comes from a study of T cell clonality in common variable immunodeficiency. The data were produced by immunoSEQ multiplex PCR, yet TCRdb's version contains in-frame clones alone and is incomplete. Observed in the sample are some 50,000 clones, none of them singletons. General study results and limits: TCRbeta clonality was increased in CVID versus healthy controls. Fewer deletions and N-nucleotide insertions were reportedly seen in common variable immunodeficiency TCR beta sequences.

Germline trimming cut 5 bases from V and 9 bases from J; bases unmatched to any gene: 7. CDR1 is SGHTA, CDR2 FQGNSA, per germline. This CDR3 has 14 residues. This sequence originates from a person aged 18-70 years in good health. Sequenced: peripheral blood mononuclear cells. This sequence joins TRBV7-2 and TRBJ2-1; 10 bases fit TRBD2. CDR3 sequence: CASSLSGGAGEQFF. The covered CDR3 bases are TGTGCCAGCAGCCTCAGCGGGGGGGCCGGTGAG.